Sequencing of this T cell receptor (beta chain) was carried out in a study of blood T cell repertoires in COVID-19. Authors' processing steps: Estimates of nucleated cell counts were drawn from the amplification of reference gene primers. Profiled with immunoSEQ multiplex PCR; TCRdb holds only in-frame clones, not every one. The V and J calls and clone size come from that table; D and trimming were worked out from the DNA. The sample yields roughly 100,000 clones, roughly 87% seen once. Deletions cut 4 bases from V and 0 bases from J, with 16 bases between. Germline CDR1 SGHRS, CDR2 YFSETQ. The length of the CDR3 is 17 residues.

Sequencing was performed on peripheral blood. The receptor's source is a man aged 50 or older in a cohort sampled during active COVID-19. This rearrangement joins TRBV5-1 to TRBJ2-2; tentative D call: TRBD2 (5 bases). The CDR3: CASSVRGAWANTGELFF. CDR3 DNA sequence: TGCGCCAGCAGCGTACGGGGTGCCTGGGCGAACACCGGGGAGCTGTTTTTT.